These 5 T cell receptor beta chains were sequenced from one sample in a study of cytomegalovirus exposure and HLA in healthy donors. PCR primers comprised 60 Vbeta and 13 Jbeta primers. TCRdb keeps only in-frame clones here, not all; method: immunoSEQ multiplex PCR. The table records about 130,000 clones, approximately 75% of them present only once. Material for sequencing was PBMCs. The receptors come from a man aged 25-45 years in good health and CMV-seronegative.

This chain uses TRBV14 with TRBJ2-5; TRBD1 matches at 9 bases. Trimming at V came to 5 bases and at J to 2 bases, leaving 6 bases not matched to a gene. This CDR3 is built from 15 residues. Germline values: CDR1 SGHDN, CDR2 FVKESK. Here the CDR3 DNA reads TGTGCCAGCAGCGCCCGGGACAGGGCACAAGAGACCCAGTACTTC. Translated: CASSARDRAQETQYF.

This chain links TRBV2 with TRBJ2-7, with 7 bases that match TRBD1. The CDR3 has 14 amino acids. In germline, CDR1 is SNHLY, CDR2 FYNNEI. V shed 10 bases and J 4 bases; nucleotides not matched to a gene: 13. In nucleotides, the CDR3 is TGTGCCACCGGCCGGGACAGATCAAATTACGAGCAGTACTTC. It encodes CATGRDRSNYEQYF.

This clone turned up a few times. The chain couples TRBV6-4 to TRBJ2-3, with 7 bases that match TRBD2. Trimming removed 4 bases from V and 2 bases from J; junction bases left unmatched: 6. Germline V CDR1 and CDR2: MRHNA, SNTAGT. This CDR3 has 15 amino acids. Written as DNA, the CDR3 is TGTGCCAGCAGTGTCGGGACTACCGACACAGATACGCAGTATTTT. Protein: CASSVGTTDTDTQYF.

The chain links TRBV20-1 to TRBJ1-2; the D is unclear. With 1 base removed from V and 8 bases from J, the gap between germline ends came to 8 bases. There are 11 residues in the CDR3. The V gene's germline CDR1 is DFQATT and CDR2 SNEGSKA (reference sequence). CDR3 in DNA: TGCAGTGCTAGAGTCAGGCAAGGCTACACCTTC. It translates to CSARVRQGYTF.

This clone was seen a few times. The chain has TRBV4-1 and TRBJ2-1; 11 bases are shared with TRBD2. CDR3 length: 16 amino acids. The germline gives CDR1 MGHRA, CDR2 YSYEKL. V gave up 3 bases and J gave up 4 bases; unmatched junction bases: 5. The CDR3 DNA is TGCGCCAGCAGCCAGGAACTAGCGGGGGCTTACAATGAGCAGTTCTTC. As protein: CASSQELAGAYNEQFF.